Below are 20 T cell receptor beta chains sequenced from a single sample in a study of shared clonotypes between healthy human individuals. Clones were read by immunoSEQ multiplex PCR, and TCRdb kept only the in-frame ones, dropping some. The sample lists roughly 570,000 clones, roughly 98% occurring once. Naive-designated CD8 cells lacked CD45RO, were positively enriched for CCR7, and omitted terminally differentiated effector memory CD45RA+ cells. The specimen was naive CD8+ T cells sorted from blood. These receptor sequences come from a man aged 30 to 45 in good health.

The chain couples TRBV5-1 to TRBJ1-2, with TRBD1 matching over 7 bases. The CDR3 is made up of 15 amino acids. The germline CDR1 and CDR2 sequences are SGHRS and YFSETQ. V trimming: 5 bases; J trimming: 4 bases; junction bases outside the gene matches: 11. CDR3 protein: CASRETGSLLYGYTF. The CDR3 nucleotides are TGCGCCAGCAGGGAGACAGGGTCGCTCCTCTATGGCTACACCTTC.

V usage is TRBV6-1 and J usage is TRBJ1-2, with a weak D call TRBD1 (6 bases). Germline loops: CDR1 MNHNS, CDR2 SASEGT. Trimming pared 2 bases from V and 4 bases from J, leaving 20 bases between. CDR3 length: 17 residues. The CDR3 region is CASSEFYGGLIGYGYTF. CDR3 nucleotides: TGTGCCAGCAGTGAATTCTACGGGGGGCTGATAGGCTATGGCTACACCTTC.

The chain carries TRBV7-9 and TRBJ2-7; D unclear. Trimming took 5 bases from V and 6 from J, leaving 14 bases between them. The CDR3 totals 13 residues. CDR1 is SEHNR and CDR2 is FQNEAQ in the germline V gene (reference sequence). CDR3 loop: CASSPDEFFEQYF. The CDR3 coding sequence is TGTGCCAGCAGCCCCGACGAGTTTTTCGAGCAGTACTTC.

This chain joins TRBV28 and TRBJ2-1; 8 nucleotides line up with TRBD1. Germline CDR1 is MDHEN and CDR2 is SYDVKM. J gave up 4 bases and V 6 bases, and 8 bases lay outside the gene matches. CDR3 length: 15 amino acids. The CDR3 sequence is CASSSVGTGYNEQFF. The CDR3 coding sequence is TGTGCCAGCAGCTCAGTCGGGACAGGTTACAATGAGCAGTTCTTC.

The chain is built from TRBV7-3 and TRBJ2-3; 10 nucleotides line up with TRBD2. With V trimmed by 4 bases and J by 1 base, 2 bases remained unmatched. The length of the CDR3 is 15 residues. CDR1 is SGHTA, CDR2 FQGTGA, per germline. The CDR3 region is CASSYLAGGTDTQYF. CDR3 sequence (DNA): TGTGCCAGCAGCTATCTAGCGGGAGGCACAGATACGCAGTATTTT.

The rearrangement uses TRBV9 and TRBJ2-7, with a possible D match to TRBD2 (7 bases). V lost 0 bases and J 5 bases, leaving 12 bases between the germline ends. This CDR3 comprises 14 residues. Germline lookup yields CDR1 SGDLS and CDR2 YYNGEE. The CDR3 reads CASSVVGGQDEQYF. CDR3 DNA: TGTGCCAGCAGCGTAGTCGGGGGGCAAGACGAGCAGTACTTC.

The J gene is TRBJ2-1, the V gene TRBV19; 10 bases agree with TRBD2. The CDR3 sequence is 16 residues long. With 2 bases clipped from V and 4 bases from J, the junction kept 5 bases outside the gene matches. Germline CDR1 and CDR2: LNHDA and SQIVND (reference sequence). This CDR3 is CASSISGLAVYNEQFF. CDR3 bases: TGTGCCAGTAGTATATCCGGACTAGCGGTTTACAATGAGCAGTTCTTC.

The J gene is TRBJ2-1, the V gene TRBV18; a weak D match, TRBD1 (6 bases). V was cut by 6 bases and J by 7 bases, with 16 bases left in between. The CDR3 is made up of 14 amino acids. Germline V gene data show CDR1 as KGHSH and CDR2 as LQKENI. The CDR3 here is CASSPAGERNEQFF. The CDR3, as DNA: TGTGCCAGCTCCCCCGCAGGGGAGAGGAATGAGCAGTTCTTC.

This sequence joins TRBV13 and TRBJ2-7; D may be TRBD1 (6 bases). The CDR3 covers 16 residues. Trimming removed 3 bases from V and 1 base from J, with 16 bases in between. Germline V gene lookup returns CDR1 PRHDT and CDR2 FYEKMQ (reference sequence). Here the CDR3 reads CASSLEWTAASYEQYF. The CDR3, as DNA: TGTGCCAGCAGCTTGGAATGGACAGCCGCGTCCTACGAGCAGTACTTC.

Of note for this clone: Other DNA sequences within the sample encode an identical CDR3. The rearrangement links TRBV9 to TRBJ2-2; no definite D call. The CDR3 contains 15 residues. Trimming cost V 2 bases and J 0 bases, with 8 bases left between them. Germline CDR1 and CDR2: SGDLS and YYNGEE. In DNA, the CDR3 is TGTGCCAGCAGCGTCGGAACAACGAACACCGGGGAGCTGTTTTTT. It encodes CASSVGTTNTGELFF.

As concerns this clone: The same CDR3 also results from other DNA sequences found in this sample. The chain links TRBV27 to TRBJ1-2, with TRBD1 as a possible D gene (6 bases). The CDR3 sequence is 12 residues long. Germline loops: CDR1 MNHEY, CDR2 SMNVEV (reference sequence). The V and J ends lost 5 bases and 5 bases respectively, with 9 bases between them. The CDR3 loop reads CASSPTGYGYTF. The CDR3 DNA follows: TGTGCCAGCAGTCCTACAGGGTATGGCTACACCTTC.

Regarding this clone: Other DNA sequences in the same sample also yield this CDR3. The chain has TRBV4-1 and TRBJ2-7; D possibly corresponds to TRBD2 (5 bases). V dropped 0 bases and J dropped 2 bases, with 8 bases sitting between them. CDR1 MGHRA and CDR2 YSYEKL come from the germline V gene. This CDR3 comprises 14 residues. In DNA form, the CDR3 reads TGCGCCAGCAGCCAAGACCCGGGAACCTACGAGCAGTACTTC. Translating gives CASSQDPGTYEQYF.

This chain joins TRBV7-9 and TRBJ2-1, with unresolved D. V was cut by 1 base and J by 4 bases, with 11 bases left in between. This CDR3 region has 15 residues. Germline CDR1 and CDR2: SEHNR and FQNEAQ (reference sequence). CDR3 nucleotide sequence: TGTGCCAGCAGCTTAGGGGTTTTAGAGTACAATGAGCAGTTCTTC. Translated, it gives CASSLGVLEYNEQFF.

The chain combines TRBV6-8 with TRBJ2-7, with D hard to call. From germline, CDR1 is MNHGY and CDR2 SAAAGT. V lost 0 bases and J lost 3, with 6 bases in between. The CDR3 loop spans 13 amino acids. The CDR3 bases are TGTGCCAGCAGTTACTCGAGCGTCTACGAGCAGTACTTC. Its protein is CASSYSSVYEQYF.

The CDR3, as DNA: TGTGCCAGCAGCCTAAGACAGGGTTGGGCCCAGCATTTT. This codes for CASSLRQGWAQHF. The chain uses TRBV11-2 and TRBJ1-5; 7 nucleotides agree with TRBD1. This CDR3 has 13 amino acids. Germline CDR1 is SGHAT and CDR2 is FQNNGV. With V trimmed by 5 bases and J by 11 bases, 9 bases remained unmatched.

V gene TRBV28 combines with J gene TRBJ2-7; D gene uncertain. Per the germline V gene, CDR1 is MDHEN and CDR2 is SYDVKM. The V end lost 5 bases, the J end lost 0 bases, and 11 bases lay between the germline ends. This CDR3 is built from 14 residues. CDR3 bases: TGTGCCAGCAGTCAGACTGGTGACTCCTACGAGCAGTACTTC. Protein product: CASSQTGDSYEQYF.

This clone came up once. The chain has TRBV4-1 and TRBJ2-3, with D possibly TRBD1 on 6 matching bases. Trimming removed 7 bases at V and 6 bases at J, with 17 bases between. The germline CDR1 and CDR2 sequences are MGHRA and YSYEKL. The length of the CDR3 is 14 residues. In nucleotides, the CDR3 is TGCGCCAGCAAGGATCACCAGGGGCAGGATACGCAGTATTTT. The encoded protein is CASKDHQGQDTQYF.

This chain joins TRBV19 and TRBJ2-1, with 12 nucleotides matching TRBD2. From germline, CDR1 is LNHDA and CDR2 SQIVND (reference sequence). V gave up 7 bases and J gave up 5 bases; unmatched junction bases: 9. The CDR3 runs 16 residues. Here the CDR3 reads CASTLLAGGQDNEQFF. CDR3 DNA: TGTGCCAGTACTCTCCTAGCGGGAGGGCAGGACAATGAGCAGTTCTTC. Looking up the rest from reference TRBV19 and TRBJ2-1 gives the full variable domain: DGGITQSPKYLFRKEGQNVTLSCEQNLNHDAMYWYRQDPGQGLRLIYYSQIVNDFQKGDIAEGYSVSREKKESFPLTVTSAQKNPTAFYLCASTLLAGGQDNEQFFGPGTRLTVL.

V is TRBV25-1 and J is TRBJ2-1, with 9 bases fitting TRBD2. Germline V lookup: CDR1 MGHDK, CDR2 SYGVNS. The V and J ends lost 4 bases and 9 bases, in that order; junction bases with no gene match: 7. The CDR3 spans 14 residues. CDR3 amino acids: CASSAQREVPEQFF. The CDR3 DNA sequence: TGTGCCAGCAGTGCTCAGCGGGAGGTTCCTGAGCAGTTCTTC.

This clone was seen once. Other DNA sequences in the sample encode the same CDR3. The chain carries TRBV7-6 and TRBJ2-5, with D possibly matching TRBD1 (5 bases). Trimming stripped 1 base from V and 2 bases from J, with 8 bases between. Germline values: CDR1 SGHVS, CDR2 FNYEAQ. CDR3 length: 14 residues. The CDR3 region has the DNA TGTGCCAGCAGCTTAGAGGCAGGGCAAGAGACCCAGTACTTC. This translates into CASSLEAGQETQYF.